These T cell receptor beta chains were read from a single sample in a study of cytomegalovirus exposure and HLA in healthy donors. Clones were sequenced by immunoSEQ multiplex PCR, and TCRdb holds only the in-frame ones, with some missing. The data contain about 150,000 clones, about 74% of them singletons. Sequencing was carried out using PBMCs. These receptors all come from a male donor in good health and CMV-seronegative. Each CDR3 is given with its conserved first and last residue. A D gene is named only where the DNA matches it firmly. Clone size appears in some rows only: once, few, many, or a class for an expanded clone.

J gene	D gene	clone size	V gene	CDR3 protein	CDR3 DNA
TRBJ2-2	TRBD2	-	TRBV5-4	CATSRGGVGGELFF	TGTGCCACCTCTCGGGGAGGGGTGGGCGGGGAGCTGTTTTTT
TRBJ2-5	-	-	TRBV5-4	CASAANQETQYF	TGTGCCAGCGCGGCAAACCAAGAGACCCAGTACTTC
TRBJ1-1	-	-	TRBV28	CASSSGALNTEAFF	TGTGCCAGCAGTTCTGGGGCGTTGAACACTGAAGCTTTCTTT
TRBJ1-1	-	-	TRBV28	CASSLGRTGSTEAFF	TGTGCCAGCAGTTTAGGTCGAACAGGGAGCACTGAAGCTTTCTTT
TRBJ1-1	-	-	TRBV7-9	CASSLYQEETEAFF	TGTGCCAGCAGCTTATATCAGGAAGAGACTGAAGCTTTCTTT
TRBJ2-7	-	-	TRBV7-2	CASSLRGGTSYEQYF	TGTGCCAGCAGCTTAAGGGGGGGTACCTCCTACGAGCAGTACTTC
TRBJ2-3	TRBD2	-	TRBV5-1	CASSLGLGTDTQYF	TGCGCCAGCAGCTTAGGACTAGGCACAGATACGCAGTATTTT
TRBJ1-5	TRBD1	-	TRBV7-8	CASSTGTGGGNQPQHF	TGTGCCAGCAGTACGGGGACAGGGGGAGGAAATCAGCCCCAGCATTTT
TRBJ1-2	-	-	TRBV10-3	CAISGQVVLSDGYTF	TGTGCCATCAGTGGGCAGGTGGTGCTTTCCGATGGCTACACCTTC
TRBJ2-2	-	-	TRBV5-1	CASSLDPGTGELFF	TGCGCCAGCAGCTTGGACCCAGGCACCGGGGAGCTGTTTTTT
TRBJ2-3	TRBD1	-	TRBV5-4	CASSKRQGVSTDTQYF	TGTGCCAGCAGCAAGCGTCAGGGGGTTAGCACAGATACGCAGTATTTT
TRBJ2-7	TRBD2	-	TRBV5-1	CASSLLAGEIYEQYF	TGCGCCAGCAGCTTGCTAGCGGGGGAGATCTACGAGCAGTACTTC
TRBJ2-7	-	-	TRBV10-3	CAISERGLQYSYEQYF	TGTGCCATCAGTGAGAGAGGGCTGCAATATTCCTACGAGCAGTACTTC
TRBJ2-2	TRBD2	once	TRBV18	CASSPAGDGELFF	TGTGCCAGCTCACCCGCGGGGGACGGGGAGCTGTTTTTT
TRBJ1-4	TRBD1	few	TRBV7-8	CASSLDRRTGNEKLFF	TGTGCCAGCAGCTTAGACCGTAGGACAGGGAATGAAAAACTGTTTTTT
TRBJ2-7	TRBD1	few	TRBV4-2	CASSQGGQGAYEQYF	TGTGCCAGCAGCCAAGGGGGACAGGGGGCCTACGAGCAGTACTTC
TRBJ2-7	TRBD2	-	TRBV4-1	CASSPPTLAGRYEQYF	TGCGCCAGCAGCCCCCCCACACTAGCGGGCCGCTACGAGCAGTACTTC
TRBJ2-1	-	-	TRBV7-3	CASSLRWAINPNEQFF	TGTGCCAGCAGCTTACGGTGGGCTATCAATCCCAATGAGCAGTTCTTC
TRBJ2-7	TRBD1	-	TRBV6-5	CASSSTGVEQYF	TGTGCCAGCAGTTCGACAGGGGTCGAGCAGTACTTC
TRBJ2-3	-	-	TRBV6-5	CASRGTGLRTDTQYF	TGTGCCAGCCGAGGGACGGGACTTCGCACAGATACGCAGTATTTT
TRBJ1-2	-	-	TRBV19	CASSPGTPTNYGYTF	TGTGCCAGTAGTCCCGGGACTCCAACTAACTATGGCTACACCTTC
TRBJ1-6	-	-	TRBV4-1	CASSQEGHRNNSPLHF	TGCGCCAGCAGCCAAGAAGGGCACAGGAATAATTCACCCCTCCACTTT
TRBJ1-5	-	-	TRBV7-2	CASSLALGIGHQPQHF	TGTGCCAGCAGCTTAGCGCTCGGGATAGGGCATCAGCCCCAGCATTTT
TRBJ1-2	TRBD1	-	TRBV2	CASSTVGTGVGYTF	TGTGCCAGCAGTACGGTCGGGACAGGGGTAGGCTACACCTTC
TRBJ2-7	-	-	TRBV7-9	CASSLEGVGDVYEQYF	TGTGCCAGCAGTTTAGAAGGGGTAGGAGACGTCTACGAGCAGTACTTC
TRBJ1-2	-	once	TRBV9	CASSSVGQPWSGYTF	TGTGCCAGCAGCTCCGTCGGACAGCCATGGAGCGGCTACACCTTC
TRBJ2-7	TRBD2	-	TRBV4-1	CASSQDSAGGTYEQYF	TGCGCCAGCAGCCAAGACTCGGCGGGAGGGACCTACGAGCAGTACTTC
TRBJ1-3	TRBD1	-	TRBV5-1	CASSQGQGALRNTIYF	TGCGCCAGCAGCCAAGGACAGGGGGCCTTGAGAAACACCATATATTTT
TRBJ1-2	TRBD1	-	TRBV19	CASSSDRGYGYTF	TGTGCCAGTAGTTCGGACAGGGGCTATGGCTACACCTTC
TRBJ2-1	TRBD2	few	TRBV27	CAAGVSGDNEQFF	TGTGCAGCCGGCGTTAGCGGGGACAATGAGCAGTTCTTC
TRBJ1-5	TRBD1	-	TRBV19	CASSPETGGGSQPQHF	TGTGCCAGTAGTCCCGAGACAGGGGGCGGAAGTCAGCCCCAGCATTTT
TRBJ2-5	-	-	TRBV5-4	CASSLVTQQETQYF	TGTGCCAGCAGCTTGGTGACACAACAAGAGACCCAGTACTTC
TRBJ1-5	-	-	TRBV7-9	CASSSESYSNQPQHF	TGTGCCAGCAGCTCAGAAAGTTATAGCAATCAGCCCCAGCATTTT
TRBJ2-3	TRBD2	once	TRBV7-3	CASSLSSGGNTQYF	TGTGCCAGCAGCTTAAGTAGCGGGGGTAATACGCAGTATTTT
TRBJ2-3	TRBD2	-	TRBV27	CASSLGLAGADTQYF	TGTGCCAGCAGTTTGGGCCTAGCGGGAGCAGATACGCAGTATTTT
TRBJ1-5	TRBD1	once	TRBV18	CASSPGGQGGFQPQHF	TGTGCCAGCTCACCAGGGGGACAGGGAGGGTTTCAGCCCCAGCATTTT